Below, 27 T cell receptor beta chains from the same sample are listed, as sequenced in a study of cytomegalovirus exposure and HLA in healthy donors. This PCR relied on a set of 60 Vbeta primers and 13 Jbeta primers. Assay: immunoSEQ multiplex PCR; the TCRdb copy retains only in-frame clones and omits some. The sample holds 90,000 to 150,000 clones, around 84% seen once. Sequenced: PBMCs. All receptors derive from a woman between 25 and 40 years old in good health and CMV-seropositive.

The V gene is TRBV29-1, the J gene TRBJ2-1; perhaps TRBD1 as D (6 bases). Germline CDR1 is SQVTM and CDR2 is ANQGSEA. This CDR3 contains 13 residues. Trimming stripped 5 bases from V and 0 bases from J, with 8 bases between. The CDR3: CSVLQGSYNEQFF. CDR3 nucleotides: TGCAGCGTTCTACAGGGCTCCTACAATGAGCAGTTCTTC.

The V call is TRBV5-1, the J call TRBJ2-7; 9 nucleotides line up with TRBD2. The CDR3 loop spans 16 amino acids. From germline, CDR1 is SGHRS and CDR2 YFSETQ. Trimming removed 3 bases from V and 6 bases from J; junction bases left unmatched: 13. This chain's CDR3 is CASSSRGRGGLSEQYF. The CDR3 DNA sequence: TGCGCCAGCAGCTCCCGTGGGCGGGGGGGCCTGAGCGAGCAGTACTTC.

This chain joins TRBV2 and TRBJ2-1; no firm D call. Germline V CDR1 and CDR2: SNHLY, FYNNEI. V lost 1 base, J lost 10 bases, and 11 bases lay in between. This CDR3 is 13 amino acids long. In DNA form, the CDR3 reads TGTGCCAGCAGTGAAGATCGGAGTGGCGAGCAGTTCTTC. Translated: CASSEDRSGEQFF.

The chain is built from TRBV6-6 and TRBJ2-7; 9 nucleotides agree with TRBD1. This CDR3 spans 15 amino acids. CDR1 is MNHNY and CDR2 is SVGAGI in the germline V gene (reference sequence). With V trimmed by 5 bases and J by 1 base, 6 bases remained unmatched. For the CDR3, the DNA is TGTGCCAGCAGTCCCCGCGGGACAGGGTCCTACGAGCAGTACTTC. This encodes CASSPRGTGSYEQYF.

V and J are TRBV28 and TRBJ1-4; no reliable D call. From germline, CDR1 is MDHEN and CDR2 SYDVKM. The V end was cut by 5 bases, the J end by 0 bases, with 16 bases between. The CDR3 contains 17 residues. The CDR3 is CASSDPRGRATNEKLFF. The CDR3 nucleotides are TGTGCCAGCAGTGACCCCAGAGGGCGGGCAACTAATGAAAAACTGTTTTTT. The full variable domain, rest sourced from reference TRBV28 and TRBJ1-4, is DVKVTQSSRYLVKRTGEKVFLECVQDMDHENMFWYRQDPGLGLRLIYFSYDVKMKEKGDIPEGYSVSREKKERFSLILESASTNQTSMYLCASSDPRGRATNEKLFFGSGTQLSVL.

This clone has a single count. V and J are TRBV7-2 and TRBJ2-3; a weak D match, TRBD2 (5 bases). V was cut by 7 bases and J by 1 base, with 12 bases left in between. The V gene's germline CDR1 is SGHTA and CDR2 FQGNSA. This CDR3 region has 14 residues. CDR3: CASKRTGGTDTQYF. The CDR3 nucleotides read TGTGCCAGCAAACGGACTGGGGGCACAGATACGCAGTATTTT. The variable domain in full, with the rest retrieved from reference TRBV7-2 and TRBJ2-3, is GAGVSQSPSNKVTEKGKDVELRCDPISGHTALYWYRQSLGQGLEFLIYFQGNSAPDKSGLPSDRFSAERTGGSVSTLTIQRTQQEDSAVYLCASKRTGGTDTQYFGPGTRLTVL.

This rearrangement joins TRBV30 to TRBJ2-2, with D unresolved. Germline V gene sequence: CDR1 GTSNPN, CDR2 SVGIG (reference sequence). This CDR3 has 13 amino acids. V gave up 4 bases and J gave up 0 bases, with 6 bases separating them. CDR3 sequence (DNA): TGTGCCTGGAACTTTCCGAACACCGGGGAGCTGTTTTTT. It encodes CAWNFPNTGELFF.

This clone was seen only a few times. The chain has TRBV29-1 and TRBJ1-1, with D tentatively TRBD1 (5 bases). The germline V and J ends were trimmed by 1 base and 0 bases, with 6 bases remaining between them. Germline V gene lookup returns CDR1 SQVTM and CDR2 ANQGSEA. The CDR3 has 13 amino acids. CDR3 region: CSVEGQMNTEAFF. The CDR3 DNA reads as TGCAGCGTTGAAGGACAGATGAACACTGAAGCTTTCTTT.

The DNA for the CDR3 is TGTGCCAGCAGTTATTTGAACTCCGAGCAGTACTTC. Translation gives CASSYLNSEQYF. The V and J genes are TRBV27 and TRBJ2-7; D unclear. V was cut by 4 bases and J by 6 bases, with 10 bases left in between. The CDR3 loop spans 12 amino acids. Germline CDR1 and CDR2: MNHEY and SMNVEV (reference sequence).

The J gene is TRBJ1-3, the V gene TRBV7-6; perhaps TRBD1 as D (5 bases). With 3 bases removed from V and 2 bases from J, the gap between germline ends came to 8 bases. The CDR3 spans 14 residues. The V gene's germline CDR1 is SGHVS and CDR2 FNYEAQ. CDR3 nucleotide sequence: TGTGCCAGCAGCTTGGGGGGAGCTGGAAACACCATATATTTT. Protein sequence: CASSLGGAGNTIYF. Combining the CDR3 with reference TRBV7-6 and TRBJ1-3 gives the whole variable domain GAGVSQSPRYKVTKRGQDVALRCDPISGHVSLYWYRQALGQGPEFLTYFNYEAQQDKSGLPNDRFSAERPEGSISTLTIQRTEQRDSAMYRCASSLGGAGNTIYFGEGSWLTVV.

The count of this clone is one. This chain connects TRBV11-2 to TRBJ1-3; D call uncertain. The CDR3 has 17 residues. CDR1 and CDR2 from the germline V gene are SGHAT and FQNNGV. Between the trimmed V and J ends, which lost 1 base and 2 bases, there was a span of 15 bases. The CDR3 coding sequence is TGTGCCAGCAGCTTAGTCTTCCAGGCAGTCACTGGAAACACCATATATTTT. Protein sequence: CASSLVFQAVTGNTIYF. The whole variable domain, filled in from reference TRBV11-2 and TRBJ1-3, reads EAGVAQSPRYKIIEKRQSVAFWCNPISGHATLYWYQQILGQGPKLLIQFQNNGVVDDSQLPKDRFSAERLKGVDSTLKIQPAKLEDSAVYLCASSLVFQAVTGNTIYFGEGSWLTVV.

This chain joins TRBV7-9 and TRBJ1-4; 7 nucleotides match TRBD1. CDR3 size: 16 residues. The V segment lost 2 bases and the J segment 5 bases; nucleotides outside the gene matches: 8. From germline, CDR1 is SEHNR and CDR2 FQNEAQ (reference sequence). DNA of the CDR3: TGTGCCAGCAGCTTAATGGCAGGGGGTCGGAATGAAAAACTGTTTTTT. Its translation: CASSLMAGGRNEKLFF.

The gene calls are TRBV4-1 and TRBJ1-4; D is ambiguous. CDR3 length equals 14 residues. Trimming removed 5 bases from V and 8 bases from J, with 15 bases in between. Germline V gene sequence: CDR1 MGHRA, CDR2 YSYEKL. In DNA form, the CDR3 reads TGCGCCAGCAGCAGATACCCCAGCGGCGAAAAACTGTTTTTT. This gives the protein CASSRYPSGEKLFF.

This clone was seen only once. The chain links TRBV7-2 to TRBJ2-7; the match to TRBD1 covers 8 bases. V lost 5 bases to trimming and J lost 1 base; unmatched junction nucleotides: 4. The germline V gene has CDR1 SGHTA and CDR2 FQGNSA. The CDR3 has 14 residues. The CDR3 here is CASSLRQGSYEQYF. The DNA for the CDR3 is TGTGCCAGCAGCCTTCGACAGGGGTCCTACGAGCAGTACTTC. Complete variable domain (other parts from reference TRBV7-2 and TRBJ2-7): GAGVSQSPSNKVTEKGKDVELRCDPISGHTALYWYRQSLGQGLEFLIYFQGNSAPDKSGLPSDRFSAERTGGSVSTLTIQRTQQEDSAVYLCASSLRQGSYEQYFGPGTRLTVT.

The chain joins TRBV28 to TRBJ1-6; no clear D gene. The CDR3 totals 17 residues. V lost 6 bases, J lost 0 bases, and 15 bases lay in between. From germline, CDR1 is MDHEN and CDR2 SYDVKM. The CDR3: CASSPIGPLSYNSPLHF. CDR3 DNA: TGTGCCAGCAGCCCGATTGGGCCGCTCTCCTATAATTCACCCCTCCACTTT.

This clone was counted only a few times. The chain uses TRBV5-4 and TRBJ2-7, with 8 bases lining up with TRBD1. In germline, CDR1 is SGHNT, CDR2 YYREEE (reference sequence). V lost 4 bases and J lost 3; bases outside the gene matches: 6. This CDR3 has 14 residues. The CDR3 region is CASSQGTGNYEQYF. CDR3 sequence (DNA): TGTGCCAGCAGCCAGGGGACAGGTAACTACGAGCAGTACTTC.

This clone appeared a few times. The chain is built from TRBV7-9 and TRBJ2-3; 8 bases agree with TRBD2. The CDR3 extends over 14 amino acids. Germline-derived CDR1 and CDR2 are SEHNR and FQNEAQ (reference sequence). With 3 bases clipped from V and 6 bases from J, the junction kept 5 bases outside the gene matches. In nucleotides, the CDR3 is TGTGCCAGCAGCTTTTCGGGGGGGCGGGATACGCAGTATTTT. It translates to CASSFSGGRDTQYF.

This chain links TRBV2 with TRBJ2-5, with 8 bases that match TRBD1. Germline-derived CDR1 and CDR2 are SNHLY and FYNNEI. After removal of 7 bases from V and 4 bases from J, the junction contained 5 bases not matched to a gene. The CDR3 consists of 13 residues. The DNA for the CDR3 is TGTGCCAGCATGGGACAGGCACTAGAGACCCAGTACTTC. The encoded protein is CASMGQALETQYF.

The V gene is TRBV6-5, the J gene TRBJ1-1; TRBD1 aligns across 8 bases. Germline trimming cut 2 bases from V and 2 bases from J; bases unmatched to any gene: 7. This CDR3 has 16 amino acids. CDR1 and CDR2 (germline): MNHEY, SVGAGI. The CDR3 sequence is CASSYGQGWENTEAFF. The DNA for the CDR3 is TGTGCCAGCAGTTACGGACAGGGTTGGGAAAACACTGAAGCTTTCTTT.

The chain recombines TRBV28 with TRBJ2-5; possibly TRBD1 for D (5 bases). The V end lost 5 bases, the J end lost 9 bases, and 16 bases lay between the germline ends. The CDR3 is made up of 13 amino acids. The germline CDR1 and CDR2 sequences are MDHEN and SYDVKM. The chain's CDR3 is CASSAGAPTAQYF. The CDR3 coding sequence is TGTGCCAGCAGTGCTGGGGCCCCGACGGCCCAGTACTTC.

The CDR3 nucleotides read TGTGCCAGCAGCTTAGGGAGCTCCTATAATTCACCCCTCCACTTT. This encodes CASSLGSSYNSPLHF. V and J are TRBV11-2 and TRBJ1-6, with D unresolved. Germline assignment: CDR1 SGHAT and CDR2 FQNNGV. The length of the CDR3 is 15 residues. V shed 1 base and J shed 0 bases, with 4 bases lying between them.

The chain recombines TRBV9 with TRBJ2-7; 7 bases are shared with TRBD2. With 3 bases clipped from V and 3 bases from J, the junction kept 6 bases outside the gene matches. CDR1 SGDLS and CDR2 YYNGEE come from the germline V gene. CDR3 size: 14 residues. DNA for the CDR3: TGTGCCAGCAGCGCCACTAGCGCAATCTACGAGCAGTACTTC. The encoded protein is CASSATSAIYEQYF.

V and J are TRBV7-2 and TRBJ2-2; D unresolved. The CDR3 runs to 12 residues. With 11 bases removed from V and 3 bases from J, the gap between germline ends came to 10 bases. Germline lookup yields CDR1 SGHTA and CDR2 FQGNSA. The CDR3 DNA follows: TGTGCCGCTGACCGGGACACCGGGGAGCTGTTTTTT. Translated: CAADRDTGELFF. Drawing the rest from reference TRBV7-2 and TRBJ2-2, the complete variable domain is GAGVSQSPSNKVTEKGKDVELRCDPISGHTALYWYRQSLGQGLEFLIYFQGNSAPDKSGLPSDRFSAERTGGSVSTLTIQRTQQEDSAVYLCAADRDTGELFFGEGSRLTVL.

The V and J genes are TRBV15 and TRBJ2-2; no definite D call. This CDR3 is built from 14 residues. The V end lost 2 bases, the J end lost 5 bases, and 9 bases lay between the germline ends. CDR1 LNHNV and CDR2 YYDKDF come from the germline V gene (reference sequence). The CDR3 sequence: CATSRKHPTGELFF. In DNA, the CDR3 is TGTGCCACCAGCAGAAAACACCCGACCGGGGAGCTGTTTTTT.

This sequence joins TRBV5-1 and TRBJ2-2; D possibly corresponds to TRBD1 (6 bases). The V gene lost 0 bases and the J gene lost 7 bases, with 13 bases spanning the gap. The CDR3 sequence is 15 residues long. Looked up from germline, CDR1 is SGHRS and CDR2 is YFSETQ. CDR3 bases: TGCGCCAGCAGCTTGGTACAGGGCACGGGCGGGGAGCTGTTTTTT. Its protein is CASSLVQGTGGELFF.

J is TRBJ1-2 and V is TRBV19; D gene ambiguous. CDR3 length: 12 residues. V was shortened by 6 bases and J by 5 bases, with 10 bases between the two germline ends. CDR1 is LNHDA, CDR2 SQIVND, per germline (reference sequence). The CDR3 DNA reads as TGTGCCAGTAGGGAGACGGGGTATGGCTACACCTTC. Residues: CASRETGYGYTF. The whole variable domain, remainder taken from reference TRBV19 and TRBJ1-2, is DGGITQSPKYLFRKEGQNVTLSCEQNLNHDAMYWYRQDPGQGLRLIYYSQIVNDFQKGDIAEGYSVSREKKESFPLTVTSAQKNPTAFYLCASRETGYGYTFGSGTRLTVV.

The V call is TRBV5-8, the J call TRBJ2-1; TRBD1 matches at 8 bases. The CDR3 length is 14 residues. Germline V gives CDR1 SGHTS, CDR2 YDEGEE. The trim removed 1 base at V and 9 bases at J, leaving 6 bases unmatched. The CDR3 region has the DNA TGTGCCAGCAGCTTGTCCCAGGGGGCGTCTGAGCAGTTCTTC. This encodes CASSLSQGASEQFF.